The 22 T cell receptor beta chains below all came from one sample that was sequenced in a study of cytomegalovirus exposure and HLA in healthy donors. Profiling relied on immunoSEQ multiplex PCR, and the TCRdb table lists in-frame clones only, not all of them. The sample holds 150,000 to 200,000 clones; more than 75% are singletons and the top ten take about 7.2%. Material for sequencing was PBMCs. These receptor sequences come from a young man in good health and CMV-seropositive.

Concerning this clone itself: The same CDR3 also results from other DNA sequences found in this sample. The chain joins TRBV6-5 to TRBJ2-7; no reliable D call. The V gene's germline CDR1 is MNHEY and CDR2 SVGAGI. V was trimmed by 4 bases and J by 4 bases, leaving 5 bases between them. The CDR3 runs to 11 residues. The CDR3 loop is CASSLGYEQYF. The CDR3, as DNA: TGTGCCAGCAGTTTAGGTTACGAGCAGTACTTC.

This chain links TRBV19 with TRBJ1-1; D remains ambiguous. Germline loops: CDR1 LNHDA, CDR2 SQIVND (reference sequence). The CDR3 spans 13 residues. Trimming stripped 3 bases from V and 2 bases from J, with 7 bases between. CDR3 region: CASSISFNTEAFF. In DNA form, the CDR3 reads TGTGCCAGTAGTATCTCCTTCAACACTGAAGCTTTCTTT.

This rearrangement joins TRBV23-1 to TRBJ1-5; no reliable D call. TRBV23-1 is an open reading frame whose function is uncertain. With 4 bases removed from V and 4 bases from J, the gap between germline ends came to 14 bases. The CDR3 covers 15 residues. Written as DNA, the CDR3 is TGCGCCAGCAGTCGGTCCGGGGTCTCGAATCAGCCCCAGCATTTT. Its translation: CASSRSGVSNQPQHF.

The chain has TRBV15 and TRBJ2-1; no firm D call. The CDR3 totals 16 residues. Germline assignment: CDR1 LNHNV and CDR2 YYDKDF (reference sequence). Trimming shortened V by 0 bases and J by 0 bases, and 9 bases separated the two germline ends. The CDR3 bases are TGTGCCACCAGCAGAGACGTCCCTAGCTCCTACAATGAGCAGTTCTTC. The encoded protein is CATSRDVPSSYNEQFF.

The V gene is TRBV6-1, the J gene TRBJ1-5; no reliable D call. This CDR3 spans 15 amino acids. V was shortened by 5 bases and J by 1 base, with 12 bases between the two germline ends. CDR1 MNHNS and CDR2 SASEGT come from the germline V gene. The DNA of the CDR3 is TGTGCCAGCAGTCTAAGGGAGCCGAGCAATCAGCCCCAGCATTTT. This sequence encodes CASSLREPSNQPQHF.

The rearrangement uses TRBV6-5 and TRBJ2-5, with TRBD2 matching 8 bases. The CDR3 is made up of 15 amino acids. CDR1 is MNHEY, CDR2 SVGAGI, per germline. The V and J ends lost 5 bases and 5 bases, in that order; junction bases with no gene match: 10. The CDR3 reads CASSQRGNPPETQYF. In DNA form, the CDR3 reads TGTGCCAGCAGTCAGCGGGGGAATCCTCCCGAGACCCAGTACTTC.

The genes are TRBV6-5 and TRBJ1-3, with D possibly TRBD1 on 5 matching bases. The CDR3 consists of 13 residues. Per the germline V gene, CDR1 is MNHEY and CDR2 is SVGAGI. V lost 8 bases and J 1 base, leaving 9 bases between the germline ends. In DNA, the CDR3 is TGTGCCAGCCAAAGGGGATCTGGAAACACCATATATTTT. It translates to CASQRGSGNTIYF.

The CDR3 DNA sequence: TGCGCCACCCAGGGGACAGAAAACATTCAGTACTTC. Its protein is CATQGTENIQYF. V is TRBV5-1 and J is TRBJ2-4; the match to TRBD1 covers 7 bases. This CDR3 has 12 residues. Germline V gene data show CDR1 as SGHRS and CDR2 as YFSETQ. V lost 9 bases, J lost 5 bases, and 5 bases stayed unmatched. The full variable domain, its missing parts supplied by reference TRBV5-1 and TRBJ2-4, is KAGVTQTPRYLIKTRGQQVTLSCSPISGHRSVSWYQQTPGQGLQFLFEYFSETQRNKGNFPGRFSGRQFSNSRSEMNVSTLELGDSALYLCATQGTENIQYFGAGTRLSVL.

This clone has at least ten counts. This CDR3 is CATSRGEAAVGQPQHF. The CDR3 region has the DNA TGTGCCACCAGCAGAGGTGAGGCGGCGGTAGGTCAGCCCCAGCATTTT. This chain links TRBV15 with TRBJ1-5; no clear D gene. There are 16 residues in the CDR3. V shed 1 base and J shed 6 bases, with 16 bases lying between them. The germline CDR1 and CDR2 sequences are LNHNV and YYDKDF (reference sequence).

The chain joins TRBV6-5 to TRBJ1-4; the D is unclear. This CDR3 is built from 14 residues. Germline CDR1 is MNHEY and CDR2 is SVGAGI. Trimming cost V 4 bases and J 5 bases, with 11 bases left between them. CDR3 protein: CASSLSGANEKLFF. CDR3 nucleotides: TGTGCCAGCAGTTTAAGTGGAGCGAATGAAAAACTGTTTTTT.

This clone was seen a few times. The chain carries TRBV6-4 and TRBJ2-3, with 8 positions matching TRBD2. The CDR3 runs to 15 residues. The trim removed 4 bases at V and 4 bases at J, leaving 7 bases unmatched. Germline-derived CDR1 and CDR2 are MRHNA and SNTAGT. The CDR3 here is CASSAGTRDSDTQYF. In DNA, the CDR3 is TGTGCCAGCAGTGCCGGGACTAGAGATTCAGATACGCAGTATTTT.

V and J are TRBV4-1 and TRBJ1-1; 9 bases map to TRBD1. The CDR3 sequence is 16 residues long. The V segment lost 1 base and the J segment 3 bases; nucleotides outside the gene matches: 6. Germline V CDR1 and CDR2: MGHRA, YSYEKL. The CDR3 DNA is TGCGCCAGCAGCCAAGTTACAGGGGGCGTTCACACTGAAGCTTTCTTT. Translation: CASSQVTGGVHTEAFF.

The genes are TRBV11-2 and TRBJ2-5, with a possible D match to TRBD2 (7 bases). The V end lost 3 bases, the J end lost 5 bases, and 13 bases lay between the germline ends. CDR1 and CDR2 (germline): SGHAT, FQNNGV. The CDR3 sequence is 14 residues long. The CDR3 DNA follows: TGTGCCAGCAGCTTCCAAGGGGGGGCCGAGACCCAGTACTTC. This encodes CASSFQGGAETQYF.

The chain recombines TRBV9 with TRBJ2-2; D not resolved. CDR3 length: 15 residues. Germline CDR1 SGDLS, CDR2 YYNGEE. V was cut by 4 bases and J by 0 bases, with 10 bases left in between. The CDR3 loop is CASSPRISNTGELFF. The CDR3 region has the DNA TGTGCCAGCAGCCCCAGGATCTCGAACACCGGGGAGCTGTTTTTT.

V usage is TRBV6-1 and J usage is TRBJ2-5; TRBD1 matches at 7 bases. The ends lost 6 bases at V and 2 bases at J; junction bases unmatched: 6. The CDR3 extends over 14 amino acids. Germline CDR1 is MNHNS and CDR2 is SASEGT. The CDR3 reads CASSLTGWQETQYF. The CDR3 coding sequence is TGTGCCAGCAGCCTGACAGGGTGGCAAGAGACCCAGTACTTC.

This rearrangement joins TRBV18 to TRBJ2-6, with D unclear. V was shortened by 3 bases and J by 6 bases, with 12 bases between the two germline ends. Per the germline V gene, CDR1 is KGHSH and CDR2 is LQKENI. The CDR3 consists of 15 residues. The CDR3 here is CASSPILSEANVLTF. DNA for the CDR3: TGTGCCAGCTCACCGATCCTGTCGGAGGCCAACGTCCTGACTTTC.

This chain uses TRBV15 with TRBJ2-5, with 9 bases fitting TRBD1. Germline V lookup: CDR1 LNHNV, CDR2 YYDKDF (reference sequence). CDR3 length: 16 amino acids. With 2 bases clipped from V and 5 bases from J, the junction kept 9 bases outside the gene matches. The CDR3 coding sequence is TGTGCCACCAGCAGACGAACAGGGGGCTCGGGGGAGACCCAGTACTTC. Amino acids: CATSRRTGGSGETQYF.

J is TRBJ1-5 and V is TRBV5-5; 8 nucleotides align to TRBD1. From germline, CDR1 is SGHKS and CDR2 YYEKEE (reference sequence). The CDR3 extends over 16 amino acids. V was pared by 0 bases and J by 4 bases, with 6 bases of the junction left unmatched. Here the CDR3 DNA reads TGTGCCAGCAGCTTGGTTGGGACAGGTCTAAATCAGCCCCAGCATTTT. It encodes CASSLVGTGLNQPQHF.

J is TRBJ2-2 and V is TRBV9, with 7 bases lining up with TRBD2. Germline values: CDR1 SGDLS, CDR2 YYNGEE. The junction had 10 bases not matched to a gene; V was cut back by 3 bases and J by 5 bases. The CDR3 loop spans 16 amino acids. CDR3 DNA: TGTGCCAGCAGCGCCGCGGGGGAAGGGGATACCGGGGAGCTGTTTTTT. Its protein product is CASSAAGEGDTGELFF.

This CDR3 reads CASSSDRVGQPQHF. CDR3 bases: TGTGCCAGCAGCTCAGACAGGGTCGGCCAGCCCCAGCATTTT. The V and J genes are TRBV7-2 and TRBJ1-5; 7 bases match TRBD1. The CDR3 consists of 14 residues. CDR1 and CDR2 from the germline V gene are SGHTA and FQGNSA. Trimming cost V 4 bases and J 7 bases; bases outside gene matches: 7. Filled out from reference TRBV7-2 and TRBJ1-5, the complete variable domain reads GAGVSQSPSNKVTEKGKDVELRCDPISGHTALYWYRQSLGQGLEFLIYFQGNSAPDKSGLPSDRFSAERTGGSVSTLTIQRTQQEDSAVYLCASSSDRVGQPQHFGDGTRLSIL.

The gene calls are TRBV7-3 and TRBJ1-1, with D possibly TRBD1 on 5 matching bases. Germline assignment: CDR1 SGHTA and CDR2 FQGTGA. This CDR3 contains 13 residues. The V end lost 7 bases, the J end lost 4 bases, and 13 bases lay between the germline ends. The CDR3 region has the DNA TGTGCCAGCATGGATGGGGGGAGCACTGAAGCTTTCTTT. It is translated as CASMDGGSTEAFF.

The V gene is TRBV6-5, the J gene TRBJ2-1; D tentatively reads TRBD1 or TRBD2 (5 bases each). Looked up from germline, CDR1 is MNHEY and CDR2 is SVGAGI. The CDR3 covers 14 residues. The V end lost 8 bases, the J end lost 3 bases, and 14 bases lay between the germline ends. This chain's CDR3 is CASADRDDYNEQFF. The CDR3 coding sequence is TGTGCCAGCGCCGACCGGGACGACTACAATGAGCAGTTCTTC.